This record concerns one T cell receptor beta chain sequence. Its antigen remains unknown. The data are from a study of T cell responses to AZD1222 COVID-19 vaccine. Regarding the study as a whole: At study baseline, merely several AZD1222 recipients were seropositive.

The method was immunoSEQ multiplex PCR; TCRdb's version includes in-frame clones alone and lacks a portion of them. The sample carries 120,000 or so clones, roughly 91% recorded once. The CDR3 is made up of 16 amino acids. From germline, CDR1 is LGHNA and CDR2 YSLEER. V shed 1 base and J 6 bases; nucleotides not matched to a gene: 7. The sequence derives from an adult who received the AZD1222 COVID-19 vaccine. The specimen comprised peripheral blood, sampled 28 days after the second AZD1222 dose. The chain uses TRBV4-3 and TRBJ2-1; 9 nucleotides line up with TRBD2. The CDR3 bases are TGCGCCAGCAGCCAAGTCCCGCGGGGGGGCCTCAATGAGCAGTTCTTC. This codes for CASSQVPRGGLNEQFF.